This TCR beta chain was recorded in a study of early T cells in non-severe SARS-CoV-2 infection. Study details: Chains were not paired, and sequencing was done on bulk RNA from unsorted whole blood. Findings and limits, study-wide: Private and CD4 specificities were missed by VDJdb matching, skewed to anti-spike CD8.

A note on this clonotype: The antigen is undetermined.

Unique molecular identifiers tagged individual cDNA molecules. TCRdb re-called the 5' RACE reads through MiXCR, storing one row per CDR3 protein. The table records 80,000 to 95,000 distinct CDR3 sequences, roughly 13% of them present only once. The source is an adult who was a healthcare worker with PCR-confirmed SARS-CoV-2 infection or an uninfected control (not recorded which). Sequencing was carried out using whole blood.

CDR3 in DNA: TGTGCCAGCCCTGGCACGACCTATGGCTACACCTTC. Amino acids: CASPGTTYGYTF. The rearrangement uses TRBV2 and TRBJ1-2; D is unresolved. V lost 8 bases and J lost 4, with 11 bases in between. The CDR3 extends over 12 amino acids. Germline CDR1 reads SNHLY; CDR2 reads FYNNEI.